This paragraph reports one T cell receptor beta chain. Its target is not known. This sample stems from a study of OX40 agonist ivuxolimab in advanced cancers. Deletions cut 4 bases from V and 2 bases from J, with 8 bases between. The CDR3 is 14 amino acids. Germline CDR1 MNHNY, CDR2 SVGAGI (reference sequence). Notes on the study in general: CD4+ and CD8+ blood T cells expanded clonally by week 6 at 0.1 to 3.0 mg/kg.

Produced via immunoSEQ multiplex PCR; TCRdb's table is partial and in-frame only. The sample has 72,000 or so clones, 75% to 90% seen once; the top ten hold roughly 11%. This clonotype was sampled from an adult with an advanced solid tumor such as melanoma, head and neck, liver or kidney cancer. The sequences come from CD4+ or CD8+ T cells sorted from blood, collected in a trial of the OX40 agonist ivuxolimab. The V and J genes are TRBV6-6 and TRBJ2-2, with D uncertain. Written as DNA, the CDR3 is TGTGCCAGCAGTTCAGGCCCTAACACCGGGGAGCTGTTTTTT. This sequence encodes CASSSGPNTGELFF.